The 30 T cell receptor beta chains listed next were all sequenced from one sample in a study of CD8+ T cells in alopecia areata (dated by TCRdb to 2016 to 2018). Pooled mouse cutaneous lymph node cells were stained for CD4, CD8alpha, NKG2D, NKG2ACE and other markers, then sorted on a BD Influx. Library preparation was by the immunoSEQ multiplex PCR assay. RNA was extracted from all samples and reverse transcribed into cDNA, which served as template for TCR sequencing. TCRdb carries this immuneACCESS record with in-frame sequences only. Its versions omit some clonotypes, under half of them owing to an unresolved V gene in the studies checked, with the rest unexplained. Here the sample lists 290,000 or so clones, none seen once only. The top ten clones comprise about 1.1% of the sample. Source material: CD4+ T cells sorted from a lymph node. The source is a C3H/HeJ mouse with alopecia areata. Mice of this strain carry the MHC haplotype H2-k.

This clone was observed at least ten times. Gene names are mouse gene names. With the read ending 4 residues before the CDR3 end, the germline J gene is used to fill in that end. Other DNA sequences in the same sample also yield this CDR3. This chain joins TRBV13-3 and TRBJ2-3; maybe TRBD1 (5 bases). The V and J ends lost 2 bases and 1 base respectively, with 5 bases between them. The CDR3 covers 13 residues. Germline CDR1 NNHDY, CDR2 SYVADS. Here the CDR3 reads CASSEGGAETLYF. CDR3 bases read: TGTGCCAGCAGTGAAGGGGGTGCAGAA.

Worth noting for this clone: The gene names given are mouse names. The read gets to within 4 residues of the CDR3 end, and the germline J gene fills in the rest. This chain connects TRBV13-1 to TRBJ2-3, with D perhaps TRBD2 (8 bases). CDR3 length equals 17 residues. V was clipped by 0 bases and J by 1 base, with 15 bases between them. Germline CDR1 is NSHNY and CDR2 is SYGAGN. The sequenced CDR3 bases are TGTGCCAGCAGTGATGCAGGGGGGGGCGCCGGTGCAGAA. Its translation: CASSDAGGGAGAE. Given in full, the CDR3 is CASSDAGGGAGAETLYF.

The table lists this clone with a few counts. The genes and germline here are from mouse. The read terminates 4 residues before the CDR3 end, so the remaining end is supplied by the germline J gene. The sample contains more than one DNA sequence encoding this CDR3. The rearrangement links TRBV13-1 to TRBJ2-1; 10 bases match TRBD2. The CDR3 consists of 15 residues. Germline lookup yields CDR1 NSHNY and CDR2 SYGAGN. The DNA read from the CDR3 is TGTGCCAGCAGTGATGCTGGGGGGGCGCGGGCT. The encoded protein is CASSDAGGARA. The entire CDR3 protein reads CASSDAGGARAEQFF.

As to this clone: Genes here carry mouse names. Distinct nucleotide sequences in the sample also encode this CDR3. The covered CDR3 bases are TGTGCCAGCAGAGGGACAGGGGGAAACTCC. Translated: CASRGTGGNS. The whole CDR3 reads CASRGTGGNSDYTF. The chain is built from TRBV13-3 and TRBJ1-2; 11 bases agree with TRBD1. The read gets to within 4 residues of the CDR3 end, and the germline J gene fills in the rest. The CDR3 totals 14 residues. CDR1 and CDR2 from the germline V gene are NNHDY and SYVADS. Trimming cost V 5 bases and J 1 base; bases outside gene matches: 1.

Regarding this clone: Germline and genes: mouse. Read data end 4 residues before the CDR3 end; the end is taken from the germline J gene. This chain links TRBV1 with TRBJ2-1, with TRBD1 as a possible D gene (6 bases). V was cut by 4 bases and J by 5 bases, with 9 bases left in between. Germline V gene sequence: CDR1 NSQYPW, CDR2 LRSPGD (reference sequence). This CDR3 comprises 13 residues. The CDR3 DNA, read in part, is TGCACCTGCAGTGGGAACAGGGATGCT. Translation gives CTCSGNRDA. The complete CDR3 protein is CTCSGNRDAEQFF. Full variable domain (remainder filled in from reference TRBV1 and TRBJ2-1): VTLLEQNPRWRLVPRGQAVNLRCILKNSQYPWMSWYQQDLQKQLQWLFTLRSPGDKEVKSLPGADYLATRVTDTELRLQVANMSQGRTLYCTCSGNRDAEQFFGPGTRLTVL.

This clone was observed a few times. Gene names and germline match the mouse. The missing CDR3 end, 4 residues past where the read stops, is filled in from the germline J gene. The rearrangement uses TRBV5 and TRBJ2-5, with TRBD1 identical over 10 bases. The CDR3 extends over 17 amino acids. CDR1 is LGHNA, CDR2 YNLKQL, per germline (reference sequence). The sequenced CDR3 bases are TGTGCCAGCAGCCAGGCTCCCTCCGGGACAGGGGAAGAC. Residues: CASSQAPSGTGED. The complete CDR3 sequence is CASSQAPSGTGEDTQYF.

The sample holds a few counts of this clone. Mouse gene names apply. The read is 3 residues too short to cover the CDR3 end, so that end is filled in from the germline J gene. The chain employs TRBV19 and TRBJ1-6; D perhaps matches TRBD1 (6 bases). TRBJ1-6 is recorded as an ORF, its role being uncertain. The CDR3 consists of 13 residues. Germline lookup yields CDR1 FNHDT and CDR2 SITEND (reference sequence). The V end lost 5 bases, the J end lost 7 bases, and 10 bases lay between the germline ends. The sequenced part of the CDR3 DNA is TGTGCCAGCAGCGTCAGGGGAAATTCGCCC. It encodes CASSVRGNSP. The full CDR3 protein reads CASSVRGNSPLYF.

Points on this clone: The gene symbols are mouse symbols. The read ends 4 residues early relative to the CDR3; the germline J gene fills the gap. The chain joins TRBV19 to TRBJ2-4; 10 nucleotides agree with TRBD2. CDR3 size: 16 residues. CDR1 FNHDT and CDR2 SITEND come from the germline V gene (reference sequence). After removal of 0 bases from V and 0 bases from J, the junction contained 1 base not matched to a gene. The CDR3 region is CASSIGWGGSQNTLYF. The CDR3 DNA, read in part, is TGTGCCAGCAGTATAGGCTGGGGGGGCAGTCAAAAC. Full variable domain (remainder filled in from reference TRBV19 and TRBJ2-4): GGIITQTPKFLIGQEGQKLTLKCQQNFNHDTMYWYRQDSGKGLRLIYYSITENDLQKGDLSEGYDASREKKSSFSLTVTSAQKNEMAVFLCASSIGWGGSQNTLYFGAGTRLSVL.

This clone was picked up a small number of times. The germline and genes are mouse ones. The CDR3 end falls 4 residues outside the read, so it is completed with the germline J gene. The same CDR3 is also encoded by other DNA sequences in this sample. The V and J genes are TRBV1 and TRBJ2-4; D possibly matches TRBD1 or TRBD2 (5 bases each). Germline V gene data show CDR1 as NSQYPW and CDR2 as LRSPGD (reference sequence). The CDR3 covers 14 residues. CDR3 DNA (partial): TGCACCTGCAGTGCAGGGGGCGGAGGAAAC. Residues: CTCSAGGGGN. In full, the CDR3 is CTCSAGGGGNTLYF. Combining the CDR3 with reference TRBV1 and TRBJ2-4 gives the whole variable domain VTLLEQNPRWRLVPRGQAVNLRCILKNSQYPWMSWYQQDLQKQLQWLFTLRSPGDKEVKSLPGADYLATRVTDTELRLQVANMSQGRTLYCTCSAGGGGNTLYFGAGTRLSVL.

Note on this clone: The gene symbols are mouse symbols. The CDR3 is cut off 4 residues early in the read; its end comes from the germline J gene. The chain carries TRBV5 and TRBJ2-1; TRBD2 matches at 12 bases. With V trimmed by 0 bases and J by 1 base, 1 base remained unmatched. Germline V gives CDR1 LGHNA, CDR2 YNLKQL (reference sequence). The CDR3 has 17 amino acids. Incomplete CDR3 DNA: TGTGCCAGCAGCCAAGATGGACTGGGGGGGAACTATGCT. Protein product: CASSQDGLGGNYA. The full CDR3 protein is CASSQDGLGGNYAEQFF.

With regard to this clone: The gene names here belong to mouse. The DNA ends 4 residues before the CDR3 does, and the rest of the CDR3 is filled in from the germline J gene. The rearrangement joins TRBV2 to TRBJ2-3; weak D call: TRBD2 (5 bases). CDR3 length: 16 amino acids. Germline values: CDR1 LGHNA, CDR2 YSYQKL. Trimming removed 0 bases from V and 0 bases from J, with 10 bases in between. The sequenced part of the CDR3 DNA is TGTGCCAGCAGCCAAGATTGGACTTCTAGTGCAGAA. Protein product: CASSQDWTSSAE. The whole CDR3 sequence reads CASSQDWTSSAETLYF.

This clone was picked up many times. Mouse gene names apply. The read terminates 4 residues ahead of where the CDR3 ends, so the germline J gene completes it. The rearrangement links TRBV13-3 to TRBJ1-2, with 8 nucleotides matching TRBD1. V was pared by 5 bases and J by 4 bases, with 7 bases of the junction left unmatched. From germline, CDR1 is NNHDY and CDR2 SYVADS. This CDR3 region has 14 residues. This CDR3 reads CASRAGGAGSDYTF. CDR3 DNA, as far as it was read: TGTGCCAGCAGAGCAGGGGGCGCCGGCTCC.

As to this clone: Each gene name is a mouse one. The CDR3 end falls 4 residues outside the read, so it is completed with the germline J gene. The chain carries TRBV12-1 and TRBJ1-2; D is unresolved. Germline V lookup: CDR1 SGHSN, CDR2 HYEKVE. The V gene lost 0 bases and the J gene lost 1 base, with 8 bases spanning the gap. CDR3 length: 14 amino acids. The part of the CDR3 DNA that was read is TGTGCCAGCTCTCTCCCAGGTCGAAACTCC. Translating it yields CASSLPGRNS. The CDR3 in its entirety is CASSLPGRNSDYTF.

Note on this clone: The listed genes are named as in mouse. The sequenced CDR3 bases are TGTGCCAGCAGCCAAGCAGACAGTTCCTATAATTCGCCC. Translation: CASSQADSSYNSP. The full CDR3 reads CASSQADSSYNSPLYF. This chain connects TRBV5 to TRBJ1-6, with D perhaps matching TRBD1 (5 bases). With the read ending 3 residues before the CDR3 end, the germline J gene is used to fill in that end. TRBJ1-6 is flagged as an ORF with uncertain function. V was pared by 1 base and J by 0 bases, with 7 bases between. The CDR3 covers 16 residues. Looked up from germline, CDR1 is LGHNA and CDR2 is YNLKQL (reference sequence).

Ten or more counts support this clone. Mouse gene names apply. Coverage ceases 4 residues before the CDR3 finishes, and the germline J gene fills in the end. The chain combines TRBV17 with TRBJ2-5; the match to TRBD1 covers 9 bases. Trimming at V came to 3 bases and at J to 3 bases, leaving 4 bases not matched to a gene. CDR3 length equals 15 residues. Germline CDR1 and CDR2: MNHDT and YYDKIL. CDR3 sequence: CASSRSGTGQDTQYF. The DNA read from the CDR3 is TGTGCTAGCAGTAGGTCCGGGACAGGGCAAGAC.

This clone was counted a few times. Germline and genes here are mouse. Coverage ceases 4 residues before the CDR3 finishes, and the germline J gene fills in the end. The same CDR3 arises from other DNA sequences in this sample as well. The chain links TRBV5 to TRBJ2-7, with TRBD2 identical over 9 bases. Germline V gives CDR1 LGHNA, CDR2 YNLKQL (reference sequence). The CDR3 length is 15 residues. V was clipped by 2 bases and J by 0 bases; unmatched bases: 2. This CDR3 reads CASSQTGGSSYEQYF. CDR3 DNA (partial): TGTGCCAGCAGCCAAACTGGGGGGAGCTCCTAT.

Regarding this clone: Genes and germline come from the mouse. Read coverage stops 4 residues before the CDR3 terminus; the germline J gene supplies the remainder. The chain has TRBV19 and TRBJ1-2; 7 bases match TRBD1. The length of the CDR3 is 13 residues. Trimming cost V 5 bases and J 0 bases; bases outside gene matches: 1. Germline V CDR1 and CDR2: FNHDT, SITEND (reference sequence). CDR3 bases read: TGTGCCAGCAGCAGGGGGACAAACTCC. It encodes CASSRGTNS. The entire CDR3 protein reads CASSRGTNSDYTF.

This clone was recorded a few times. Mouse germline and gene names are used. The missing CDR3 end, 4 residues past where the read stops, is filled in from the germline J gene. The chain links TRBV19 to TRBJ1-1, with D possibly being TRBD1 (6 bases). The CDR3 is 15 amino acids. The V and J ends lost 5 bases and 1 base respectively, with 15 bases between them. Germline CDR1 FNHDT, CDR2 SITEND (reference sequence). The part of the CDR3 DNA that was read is TGTGCCAGCAGACCCCTCCGGGACAAAAACACA. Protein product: CASRPLRDKNT. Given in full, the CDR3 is CASRPLRDKNTEVFF. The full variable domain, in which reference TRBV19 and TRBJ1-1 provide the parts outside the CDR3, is GGIITQTPKFLIGQEGQKLTLKCQQNFNHDTMYWYRQDSGKGLRLIYYSITENDLQKGDLSEGYDASREKKSSFSLTVTSAQKNEMAVFLCASRPLRDKNTEVFFGKGTRLTVV.

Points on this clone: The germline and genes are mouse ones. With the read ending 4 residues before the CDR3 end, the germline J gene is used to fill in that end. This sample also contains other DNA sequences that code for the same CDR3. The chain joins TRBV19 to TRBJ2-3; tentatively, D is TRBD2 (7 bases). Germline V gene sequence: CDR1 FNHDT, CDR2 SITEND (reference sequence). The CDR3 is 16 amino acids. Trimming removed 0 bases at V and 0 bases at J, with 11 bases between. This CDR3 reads CASSIAGGSSAETLYF. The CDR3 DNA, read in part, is TGTGCCAGCAGTATAGCTGGGGGCTCTAGTGCAGAA.

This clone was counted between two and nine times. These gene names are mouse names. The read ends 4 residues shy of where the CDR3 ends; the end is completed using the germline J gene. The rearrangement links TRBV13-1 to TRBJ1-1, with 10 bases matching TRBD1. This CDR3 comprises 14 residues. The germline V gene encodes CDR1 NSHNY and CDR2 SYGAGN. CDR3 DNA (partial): TGTGCCAGCAGTGATTCCGGGACAGGGGAA. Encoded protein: CASSDSGTGE. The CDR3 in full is CASSDSGTGEEVFF.

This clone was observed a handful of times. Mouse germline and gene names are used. The CDR3: CASSVDRERNTGQLYF. The CDR3 DNA, read in part, is TGTGCCAGCAGTGTCGACAGGGAAAGAAACACCGGG. V is TRBV19 and J is TRBJ2-2; 7 bases agree with TRBD1. The sequence runs out 4 residues before the end of the CDR3; the remainder is reconstructed from the germline J gene. The germline CDR1 and CDR2 sequences are FNHDT and SITEND (reference sequence). J lost 1 base, V lost 4 bases, and 7 bases had no gene match. This CDR3 has 16 amino acids.

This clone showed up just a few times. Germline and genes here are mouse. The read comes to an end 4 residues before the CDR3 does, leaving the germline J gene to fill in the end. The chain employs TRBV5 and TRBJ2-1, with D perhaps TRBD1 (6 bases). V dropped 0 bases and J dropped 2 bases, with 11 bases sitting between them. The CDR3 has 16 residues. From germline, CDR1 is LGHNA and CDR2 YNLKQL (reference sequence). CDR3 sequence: CASSQEYREDYAEQFF. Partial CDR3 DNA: TGTGCCAGCAGCCAAGAATACAGGGAGGACTATGCT.

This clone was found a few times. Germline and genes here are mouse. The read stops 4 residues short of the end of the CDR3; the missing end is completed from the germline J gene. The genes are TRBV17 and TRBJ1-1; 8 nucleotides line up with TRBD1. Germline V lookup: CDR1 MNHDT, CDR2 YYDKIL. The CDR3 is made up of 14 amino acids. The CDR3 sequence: CASSRGTGRTEVFF. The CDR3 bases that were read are TGTGCTAGCAGTAGAGGGACAGGGCGGACA.

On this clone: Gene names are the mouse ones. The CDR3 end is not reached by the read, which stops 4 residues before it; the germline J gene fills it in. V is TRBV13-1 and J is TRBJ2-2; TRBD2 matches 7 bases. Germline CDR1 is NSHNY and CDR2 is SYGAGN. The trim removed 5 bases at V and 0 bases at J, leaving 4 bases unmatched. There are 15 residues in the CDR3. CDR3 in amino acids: CASRTGETNTGQLYF. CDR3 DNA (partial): TGTGCCAGCAGAACTGGGGAGACAAACACCGGG.

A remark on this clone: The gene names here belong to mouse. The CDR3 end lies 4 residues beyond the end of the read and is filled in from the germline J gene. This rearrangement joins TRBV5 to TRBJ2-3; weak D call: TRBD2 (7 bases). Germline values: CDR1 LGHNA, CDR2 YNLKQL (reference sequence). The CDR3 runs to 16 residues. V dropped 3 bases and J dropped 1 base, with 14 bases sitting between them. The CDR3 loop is CASSQFSGGGAETLYF. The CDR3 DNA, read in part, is TGTGCCAGCAGCCAGTTTTCTGGGGGCGGTGCAGAA.

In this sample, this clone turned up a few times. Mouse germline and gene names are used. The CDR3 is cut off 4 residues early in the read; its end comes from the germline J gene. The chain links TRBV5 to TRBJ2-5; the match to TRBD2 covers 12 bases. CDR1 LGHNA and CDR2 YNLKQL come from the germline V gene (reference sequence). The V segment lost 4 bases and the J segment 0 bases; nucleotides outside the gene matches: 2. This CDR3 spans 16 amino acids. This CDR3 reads CASSPGLGGNQDTQYF. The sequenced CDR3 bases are TGTGCCAGCAGCCCCGGACTGGGGGGGAACCAAGAC.

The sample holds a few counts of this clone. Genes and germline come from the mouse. The CDR3 reads CAWSGGNSPLYF. The part of the CDR3 DNA that was read is TGTGCCTGGAGTGGGGGGAATTCGCCC. This chain links TRBV31 with TRBJ1-6, with D possibly matching TRBD1 (5 bases). The sequence runs out 3 residues before the end of the CDR3; the remainder is reconstructed from the germline J gene. TRBJ1-6 carries the ORF label, with uncertain function. V was clipped by 2 bases and J by 7 bases, with 6 bases between them. The CDR3 length is 12 residues. The germline V gene has CDR1 GKSSPN and CDR2 SITVG.

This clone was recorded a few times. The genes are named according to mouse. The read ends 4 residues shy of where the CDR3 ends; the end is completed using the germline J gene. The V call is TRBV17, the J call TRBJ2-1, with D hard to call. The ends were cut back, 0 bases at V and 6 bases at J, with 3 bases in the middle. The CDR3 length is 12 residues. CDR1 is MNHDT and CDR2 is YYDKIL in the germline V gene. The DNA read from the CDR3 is TGTGCTAGCAGTAGAGATCTTGCT. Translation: CASSRDLA. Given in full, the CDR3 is CASSRDLAEQFF.

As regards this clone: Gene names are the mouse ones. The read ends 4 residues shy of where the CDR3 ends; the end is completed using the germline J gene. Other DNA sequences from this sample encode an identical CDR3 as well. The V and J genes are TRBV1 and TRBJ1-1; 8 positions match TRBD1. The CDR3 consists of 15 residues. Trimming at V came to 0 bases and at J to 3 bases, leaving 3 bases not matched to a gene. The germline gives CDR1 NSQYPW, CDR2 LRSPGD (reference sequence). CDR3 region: CTCSADPQGDTEVFF. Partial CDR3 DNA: TGCACCTGCAGTGCAGATCCACAGGGGGACACA.

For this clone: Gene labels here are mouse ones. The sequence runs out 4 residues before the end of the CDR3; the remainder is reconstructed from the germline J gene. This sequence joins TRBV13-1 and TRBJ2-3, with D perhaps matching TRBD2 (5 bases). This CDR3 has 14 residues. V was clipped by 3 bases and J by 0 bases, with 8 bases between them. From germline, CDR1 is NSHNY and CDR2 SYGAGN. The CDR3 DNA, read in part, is TGTGCCAGCAGTGGGACTTTTAGTGCAGAA. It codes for CASSGTFSAE. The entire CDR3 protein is CASSGTFSAETLYF.